A single sample is the source of the 21 T cell receptor beta chains below, sequenced in a study of OX40 agonist ivuxolimab in advanced cancers. Produced via immunoSEQ multiplex PCR; TCRdb's table is partial and in-frame only. This repertoire shows some 50,000 clones, approximately 86% found once; its top ten account for approximately 14%. The material sequenced was CD4+ or CD8+ T cells sorted from blood, taken in a trial of the OX40 agonist ivuxolimab. These receptors were taken from an adult with an advanced solid tumor such as melanoma, head and neck, liver or kidney cancer.

The V call is TRBV2, the J call TRBJ2-1; D uncertain. V was clipped by 8 bases and J by 5 bases, with 19 bases between them. CDR3 length equals 15 residues. Germline V CDR1 and CDR2: SNHLY, FYNNEI. CDR3: CASRPFGVQDNEQFF. DNA for the CDR3: TGTGCCAGCCGTCCGTTTGGGGTCCAGGACAATGAGCAGTTCTTC.

The J gene is TRBJ2-3, the V gene TRBV19, with D hard to call. This CDR3 has 16 residues. Germline CDR1 reads LNHDA; CDR2 reads SQIVND (reference sequence). V was shortened by 5 bases and J by 0 bases, with 15 bases between the two germline ends. This chain's CDR3 is CASSSRTYSSTDTQYF. As DNA, the CDR3 is TGTGCCAGTAGTTCCCGGACGTACTCTAGCACAGATACGCAGTATTTT.

The chain couples TRBV2 to TRBJ1-5, with 7 bases fitting TRBD1. V gave up 4 bases and J gave up 5 bases; unmatched junction bases: 8. The CDR3 sequence is 15 residues long. Germline V gene data show CDR1 as SNHLY and CDR2 as FYNNEI. This CDR3 reads CASSAGQVKDQPQHF. Here the CDR3 DNA reads TGTGCCAGCAGTGCCGGACAGGTTAAGGATCAGCCCCAGCATTTT.

V is TRBV18 and J is TRBJ1-1; maybe TRBD1 (6 bases). The V and J ends lost 2 bases and 2 bases respectively, with 12 bases between them. The CDR3 extends over 15 amino acids. The germline V gene has CDR1 KGHSH and CDR2 LQKENI. The CDR3 region is CASSPYKDRNTEAFF. DNA for the CDR3: TGTGCCAGCTCACCATACAAGGACAGAAACACTGAAGCTTTCTTT.

The DNA for the CDR3 is TGTGCCAGTAATAGCGTAGCCAAAAACATTCAGTACTTC. Its protein is CASNSVAKNIQYF. The chain couples TRBV19 to TRBJ2-4; a weak D match, TRBD2 (5 bases). V gave up 7 bases and J gave up 0 bases, with 7 bases separating them. The CDR3 is 13 residues long. CDR1 LNHDA and CDR2 SQIVND come from the germline V gene (reference sequence).

This chain joins TRBV19 and TRBJ2-7, with a weak D call TRBD1 (5 bases). V was clipped by 3 bases and J by 0 bases, with 9 bases between them. Germline loops: CDR1 LNHDA, CDR2 SQIVND (reference sequence). The CDR3 sequence is 14 residues long. The CDR3 loop reads CASSMRQPSYEQYF. CDR3 in DNA: TGTGCCAGTAGTATGCGACAGCCCTCCTACGAGCAGTACTTC.

V usage is TRBV4-1 and J usage is TRBJ2-5, with 8 bases aligning to TRBD2. CDR1 and CDR2 (germline): MGHRA, YSYEKL. The CDR3 has 16 residues. Unmatched junction bases numbered 12, after V lost 4 bases and J lost 5 bases. DNA of the CDR3: TGCGCCAGCAGCCCGAGTGGGGCGGGAGGTGGGGAGACCCAGTACTTC. Translation: CASSPSGAGGGETQYF.

The chain recombines TRBV21-1 with TRBJ2-7; the table calls TRBD2, which could not be checked here. TRBV21-1 is a recognized pseudogene. This CDR3 region has 18 residues. The CDR3 protein is CASSKVARVSGGWYEQYF. The CDR3, as DNA: TGTGCCAGCAGCAAAGTGGCTCGGGTTTCGGGAGGTTGGTACGAGCAGTACTTC.

J is TRBJ2-5 and V is TRBV6-1; 7 bases line up with TRBD1. CDR1 and CDR2 from the germline V gene are MNHNS and SASEGT. CDR3 length: 13 residues. The V and J ends lost 7 bases and 1 base, in that order; junction bases with no gene match: 3. CDR3 loop: CASMGQIQETQYF. As DNA, the CDR3 is TGTGCCAGCATGGGACAGATCCAAGAGACCCAGTACTTC.

V gene TRBV18 combines with J gene TRBJ1-3; 8 nucleotides align to TRBD1. CDR3 length: 16 residues. The J segment lost 2 bases and the V segment lost 4 bases, leaving 7 bases of the junction unmatched. Germline assignment: CDR1 KGHSH and CDR2 LQKENI. The DNA for the CDR3 is TGTGCCAGCTCACAAACGACAGGGGAGGCTGGAAACACCATATATTTT. This gives the protein CASSQTTGEAGNTIYF. Based on the CDR3 plus reference TRBV18 and TRBJ1-3, the full variable domain is NAGVMQNPRHLVRRRGQEARLRCSPMKGHSHVYWYRQLPEEGLKFMVYLQKENIIDESGMPKERFSAEFPKEGPSILRIQQVVRGDSAAYFCASSQTTGEAGNTIYFGEGSWLTVV.

The chain has TRBV5-4 and TRBJ2-3, with 7 bases that match TRBD2. Germline V gene sequence: CDR1 SGHNT, CDR2 YYREEE (reference sequence). After removal of 0 bases from V and 2 bases from J, the junction contained 3 bases not matched to a gene. There are 15 residues in the CDR3. DNA of the CDR3: TGTGCCAGCAGCTTGGATCGGGGGGTCACAGATACGCAGTATTTT. Translating gives CASSLDRGVTDTQYF.

The chain combines TRBV30 with TRBJ2-5; D is unclear. The CDR3 totals 12 residues. Deletions cut 3 bases from V and 5 bases from J, with 10 bases between. Germline V lookup: CDR1 GTSNPN, CDR2 SVGIG (reference sequence). In nucleotides, the CDR3 is TGTGCCTGGAGAAACAATCCGGAGACCCAGTACTTC. Its protein product is CAWRNNPETQYF.

The rearrangement uses TRBV5-4 and TRBJ2-1; D perhaps matches TRBD1 (6 bases). CDR1 and CDR2 from the germline V gene are SGHNT and YYREEE (reference sequence). V was shortened by 3 bases and J by 0 bases, with 10 bases between the two germline ends. CDR3 length equals 15 residues. In nucleotides, the CDR3 is TGTGCCAGCAGCTACAGGGCAAGCTCCTACAATGAGCAGTTCTTC. Its translation is CASSYRASSYNEQFF.

This clone was recorded a few times. The chain recombines TRBV5-1 with TRBJ1-5, with D unclear. V lost 4 bases and J 3 bases, leaving 11 bases between the germline ends. The CDR3 sequence is 14 residues long. CDR1 and CDR2 from the germline V gene are SGHRS and YFSETQ. Here the CDR3 DNA reads TGCGCCAGCAGCCTGGACCCTTCCAATCAGCCCCAGCATTTT. Translation: CASSLDPSNQPQHF.

The chain carries TRBV19 and TRBJ1-3; no reliable D call. The CDR3 is 16 amino acids. V shed 5 bases and J shed 3 bases, with 17 bases lying between them. The germline CDR1 and CDR2 sequences are LNHDA and SQIVND (reference sequence). Here the CDR3 reads CASSPARGDGGNTIYF. In DNA, the CDR3 is TGTGCCAGTAGTCCGGCCCGGGGTGACGGTGGAAACACCATATATTTT.

The V gene is TRBV29-1, the J gene TRBJ2-1; TRBD2 aligns across 13 bases. This CDR3 contains 14 residues. CDR1 and CDR2 (germline): SQVTM, ANQGSEA. V trimming: 5 bases; J trimming: 3 bases; junction bases outside the gene matches: 1. CDR3 amino acids: CSVRTSGGYNEQFF. The CDR3 nucleotides are TGCAGCGTTAGGACTAGCGGGGGCTACAATGAGCAGTTCTTC.

The chain has TRBV29-1 and TRBJ2-5; the match to TRBD1 covers 7 bases. Germline CDR1 and CDR2: SQVTM and ANQGSEA. With 6 bases clipped from V and 6 bases from J, the junction kept 10 bases outside the gene matches. The CDR3 consists of 13 residues. CDR3 DNA: TGCAGCGTCCTAACAGGGGCCCTGCAGACCCAGTACTTC. Amino acid sequence: CSVLTGALQTQYF.

This chain uses TRBV28 with TRBJ2-5, with D tentatively TRBD2 (6 bases). This CDR3 has 13 amino acids. Trimming pared 10 bases from V and 10 bases from J, leaving 22 bases between. Germline CDR1 reads MDHEN; CDR2 reads SYDVKM. The CDR3 region is CATRRRGRSGQYF. The CDR3 bases are TGTGCCACCCGGCGCCGGGGTCGTAGCGGCCAGTACTTC.

This clone was detected once. V usage is TRBV19 and J usage is TRBJ1-3; 8 bases align to TRBD1. Unmatched junction bases numbered 12, after V lost 5 bases and J lost 3 bases. Germline CDR1 LNHDA, CDR2 SQIVND (reference sequence). The CDR3 contains 17 residues. Here the CDR3 reads CASSPRQGLPGGNTIYF. Here the CDR3 DNA reads TGTGCCAGTAGTCCCCGACAGGGGCTACCAGGTGGAAACACCATATATTTT.

This clone was seen a single time. The J gene is TRBJ2-1, the V gene TRBV29-1; D is unclear. CDR3 length: 11 amino acids. Trimming cost V 4 bases and J 8 bases, with 9 bases left between them. Germline CDR1 reads SQVTM; CDR2 reads ANQGSEA. CDR3: CSVGSLYEQFF. In nucleotides, the CDR3 is TGCAGCGTTGGAAGTTTGTATGAGCAGTTCTTC.

The CDR3 DNA is TGTGCCAGCACCCGGACAGGGCACTATGGCTACACCTTC. Translation gives CASTRTGHYGYTF. The V and J genes are TRBV2 and TRBJ1-2, with TRBD1 identical over 8 bases. The CDR3 runs to 13 residues. From germline, CDR1 is SNHLY and CDR2 FYNNEI. The ends lost 7 bases at V and 3 bases at J; junction bases unmatched: 4.